This is a list of T cell receptor beta chains from one sample in a study of Graves' ophthalmopathy and Graves' hyperthyroidism. TCRdb reprocessed the multiplex PCR reads via MiXCR and lists one record per CDR3 protein. The data hold hundreds of thousands of distinct CDR3 sequences, with 20% to 25% observed a single time. The sample comprised peripheral blood. The receptors derive from a woman aged 18-30 years with stable Graves' hyperthyroidism. Each CDR3 is given with its conserved first and last residue. Fields, in order: clone size, D gene, V gene, J gene, CDR3 DNA, CDR3 protein. A D gene is named only where the DNA matches it firmly. Only some rows state a clone size, as once, few, many or a class for expanded clones.

clone_size: many; d_call: -; v_call: TRBV28; j_call: TRBJ1-6; cdr3_nt: TGTGCCAGCAGTGCCCCGGTCTTGGGGTCACCCCTCCACTTT; cdr3_aa: CASSAPVLGSPLHF
clone_size: many; d_call: -; v_call: TRBV6-5; j_call: TRBJ1-1; cdr3_nt: TGTGCCAGCAGTTACCGCACAGGGATCACTGAAGCTTTCTTT; cdr3_aa: CASSYRTGITEAFF
clone_size: many; d_call: -; v_call: TRBV6-2/TRBV6-3; j_call: TRBJ1-1; cdr3_nt: TGTGCCAGCAGTTACTCGACCGGGACCACTGAAGCTTTCTTT; cdr3_aa: CASSYSTGTTEAFF
clone_size: many; d_call: TRBD2; v_call: TRBV30; j_call: TRBJ2-7; cdr3_nt: TGTGCCTGGAGTACCAGCGGGAGTCCCTACGAGCAGTACTTC; cdr3_aa: CAWSTSGSPYEQYF
clone_size: once; d_call: TRBD2; v_call: TRBV10-3; j_call: TRBJ2-5; cdr3_nt: TGTGCCATCAGTGAGTTATGGGGGGGACAAGAGACCCAGTACTTC; cdr3_aa: CAISELWGGQETQYF
clone_size: many; d_call: TRBD1; v_call: TRBV20-1; j_call: TRBJ1-1; cdr3_nt: TGCAGTGCCGACAGGGTCGACACTGAAGCCTTCTTT; cdr3_aa: CSADRVDTEAFF
clone_size: many; d_call: -; v_call: TRBV19; j_call: TRBJ1-1; cdr3_nt: TGTGCCAGTAGTATAGGCGGGGCGTCGGACACTGAAGCTTTCTTT; cdr3_aa: CASSIGGASDTEAFF
clone_size: many; d_call: -; v_call: TRBV28; j_call: TRBJ1-2; cdr3_nt: TGTGCCAGCAGCAACGGGGTTGATAACTATGGCTACACCTTC; cdr3_aa: CASSNGVDNYGYTF
clone_size: many; d_call: TRBD1; v_call: TRBV6-5; j_call: TRBJ1-1; cdr3_nt: TGTGCCAGCAGTTACGAGACAGGGATGAACACTGAAGCTTTCTTT; cdr3_aa: CASSYETGMNTEAFF
clone_size: many; d_call: TRBD1; v_call: TRBV10-3; j_call: TRBJ1-1; cdr3_nt: TGTGCCACCACTAGACAGGGGGATATCACTGAAGCTTTCTTT; cdr3_aa: CATTRQGDITEAFF
clone_size: -; d_call: -; v_call: TRBV6-5; j_call: TRBJ1-2; cdr3_nt: TGTGCCAGCAGTTACAGTAGGACAGCTAACTATGGCTACACCTTC; cdr3_aa: CASSYSRTANYGYTF
clone_size: many; d_call: -; v_call: TRBV6-5; j_call: TRBJ1-1; cdr3_nt: TGTGCCAGCAGTCGGGCAGGGTGGGAGACTGAAGCTTTCTTT; cdr3_aa: CASSRAGWETEAFF
clone_size: many; d_call: -; v_call: TRBV27; j_call: TRBJ2-2; cdr3_nt: TGTGCCAGCCTGCTCCAAGGAGGGACCGGGGAGCTGTTTTTT; cdr3_aa: CASLLQGGTGELFF
clone_size: many; d_call: -; v_call: TRBV20-1; j_call: TRBJ2-5; cdr3_nt: TGCAGTGCTACCCGGACGGCGATACAAGAGACCCAGTACTTC; cdr3_aa: CSATRTAIQETQYF
clone_size: -; d_call: TRBD1; v_call: TRBV24-1; j_call: TRBJ2-7; cdr3_nt: TGTGCCACCAGTGGCCCGTCAGGGGGCGCCGGGACTTTTTCCTACGAGCAGTACTTC; cdr3_aa: CATSGPSGGAGTFSYEQYF
clone_size: many; d_call: -; v_call: TRBV28; j_call: TRBJ2-7; cdr3_nt: TGTGCCAGCAGAAGTGACTATACCCTGCTCTACGAGCAGTACTTC; cdr3_aa: CASRSDYTLLYEQYF
clone_size: -; d_call: -; v_call: TRBV6-2/TRBV6-3; j_call: TRBJ2-1; cdr3_nt: TGTGCCAGCAGCAGGAGCTCCTACAATGAGCAGTTCTTC; cdr3_aa: CASSRSSYNEQFF
clone_size: many; d_call: -; v_call: TRBV25-1; j_call: TRBJ2-7; cdr3_nt: TGTGCCAGTGTGGGGGCAGACTTCAGACCCAGCCCCTACGAGCAGTACTTC; cdr3_aa: CASVGADFRPSPYEQYF
clone_size: many; d_call: -; v_call: TRBV29-1; j_call: TRBJ2-7; cdr3_nt: TGCAGCGTTGAATCTTTTACCGAGCAGTACTTC; cdr3_aa: CSVESFTEQYF
clone_size: -; d_call: -; v_call: TRBV4-1; j_call: TRBJ1-5; cdr3_nt: TGCGCCAGCAGCCAAGCCAGGGATGGTCAGCCCCAGCATTTT; cdr3_aa: CASSQARDGQPQHF
clone_size: many; d_call: -; v_call: TRBV10-2; j_call: TRBJ1-2; cdr3_nt: TGCGCCAGCAGTGATCTAAGGGATGGCTACACCTTC; cdr3_aa: CASSDLRDGYTF
clone_size: few; d_call: -; v_call: TRBV6-1; j_call: TRBJ1-2; cdr3_nt: TGTGCCAGCTCGGGGATAGCTAACTATGGCTACACCTTC; cdr3_aa: CASSGIANYGYTF
clone_size: few; d_call: -; v_call: TRBV7-9; j_call: TRBJ2-7; cdr3_nt: TGTGCCAGCAGCGCCCAAAACCAATACGAGCAGTACTTC; cdr3_aa: CASSAQNQYEQYF
clone_size: many; d_call: TRBD1; v_call: TRBV19; j_call: TRBJ1-1; cdr3_nt: TGTGCCAGTAGTATGGGGACAGGTCCGAGGACTGAAGCTTTCTTT; cdr3_aa: CASSMGTGPRTEAFF
clone_size: many; d_call: -; v_call: TRBV11-2; j_call: TRBJ2-7; cdr3_nt: TGTGCCAGCAGCGCAACGCGGGACAGAACCTACGAGCAGTACTTC; cdr3_aa: CASSATRDRTYEQYF
clone_size: many; d_call: -; v_call: TRBV2; j_call: TRBJ2-5; cdr3_nt: TGTGCCAGCTCTGGCTACCAAAGGGAGACCCAGTACTTC; cdr3_aa: CASSGYQRETQYF
clone_size: -; d_call: -; v_call: TRBV28; j_call: TRBJ1-3; cdr3_nt: TGTGCCAGCAGTAACCTATACTTCGGAAACACCATATATTTT; cdr3_aa: CASSNLYFGNTIYF
clone_size: many; d_call: -; v_call: TRBV28; j_call: TRBJ1-5; cdr3_nt: TGTGCCAGCAGTTTTGTCAGGGTCGGTCAGCCCCAGCATTTT; cdr3_aa: CASSFVRVGQPQHF
clone_size: many; d_call: -; v_call: TRBV2; j_call: TRBJ1-1; cdr3_nt: TGTGCCAGCACGATCACCTGGAAGGCTTTCTTT; cdr3_aa: CASTITWKAFF
clone_size: many; d_call: -; v_call: TRBV24-1; j_call: TRBJ1-6; cdr3_nt: TGTGCCACCAGTGATTCCCCGACACGCTCTCCGAGATCACCCCTCCACTTT; cdr3_aa: CATSDSPTRSPRSPLHF
clone_size: many; d_call: TRBD1; v_call: TRBV24-1; j_call: TRBJ1-1; cdr3_nt: TGTGCCACCAGTTCCGGGACAGGGGAATTTGGAGCTTTCTTT; cdr3_aa: CATSSGTGEFGAFF